A single sample is the source of the 2 T cell receptor beta chains below, sequenced in a study of blood T cell repertoires in COVID-19. The data were produced by immunoSEQ multiplex PCR, yet TCRdb's version contains in-frame clones alone and is incomplete. The sample includes around 480,000 clones, about 87% of them seen just once. The sample taken for sequencing was peripheral blood. The receptors stem from a woman in her fifties or sixties with COVID-19, enrolled during active disease.

The rearrangement links TRBV19 to TRBJ1-1; D gene uncertain. V was trimmed by 2 bases and J by 0 bases, leaving 10 bases between them. The CDR3 runs to 15 residues. Germline CDR1 is LNHDA and CDR2 is SQIVND (reference sequence). Here the CDR3 reads CASSISVVMNTEAFF. The CDR3, as DNA: TGTGCCAGTAGTATATCGGTTGTCATGAACACTGAAGCTTTCTTT.

This sequence joins TRBV7-9 and TRBJ2-3; 8 nucleotides agree with TRBD2. CDR3 length: 15 amino acids. The germline V gene encodes CDR1 SEHNR and CDR2 FQNEAQ (reference sequence). Trimming took 5 bases from V and 2 from J; bases not matched to a gene: 6. The CDR3 DNA sequence: TGTGCCAGCAGCGGGGAGCGGGGGTTCACAGATACGCAGTATTTT. This codes for CASSGERGFTDTQYF.